This TCR beta chain is from a study of CD8+CD57+ T cells in acquired aplastic anemia. Study context: Roughly 3 ug was the average amount of DNA from sorted CD4+ and CD8+ cells. Points from the study as a whole: Twenty-nine CD8+ CDR3 sequences were shared between patients and controls.

There are many counts of this clonotype. Its antigen is currently unknown. V lost 2 bases to trimming and J lost 4 bases, with 8 bases between them. Germline V lookup: CDR1 SGHDT, CDR2 YYEEEE. The CDR3 has 13 amino acids. Profiling of TCR beta VDJ combinations and CDR3 sequences used genomic DNA as template. TCRdb processed the reads anew with MiXCR; each CDR3 protein has one entry. The sample holds some 190,000 distinct CDR3 sequences, 35% to 50% seen once. The receptor was isolated from a human donor in good health. The rearrangement uses TRBV5-6 and TRBJ2-3; TRBD1 might be the D (6 bases). The sequenced sample was sorted CD4+, CD8+, or CD8+CD57+ T cells (not recorded which) from PBMCs. The CDR3 sequence: CASSFQGPDTQYF. CDR3 DNA sequence: TGTGCCAGCAGCTTCCAGGGGCCAGATACGCAGTATTTT.